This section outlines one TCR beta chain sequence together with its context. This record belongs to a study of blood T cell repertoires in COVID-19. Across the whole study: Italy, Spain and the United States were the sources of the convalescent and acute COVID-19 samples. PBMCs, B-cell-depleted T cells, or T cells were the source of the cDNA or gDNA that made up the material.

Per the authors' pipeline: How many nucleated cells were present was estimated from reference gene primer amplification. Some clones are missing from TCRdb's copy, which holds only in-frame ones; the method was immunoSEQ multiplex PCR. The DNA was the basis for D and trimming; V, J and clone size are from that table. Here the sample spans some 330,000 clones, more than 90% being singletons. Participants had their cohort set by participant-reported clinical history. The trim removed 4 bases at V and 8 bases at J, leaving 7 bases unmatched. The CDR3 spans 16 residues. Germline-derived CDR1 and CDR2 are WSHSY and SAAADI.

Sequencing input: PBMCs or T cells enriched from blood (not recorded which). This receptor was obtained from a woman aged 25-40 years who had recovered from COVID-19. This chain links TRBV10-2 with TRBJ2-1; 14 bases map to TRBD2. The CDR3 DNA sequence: TGCGCCAGCAGTGGAACCGGGACTAGCGGGAGCTATGAGCAGTTCTTC. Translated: CASSGTGTSGSYEQFF.